Each of the 23 T cell receptor beta chains below was sequenced from the same sample in a study of CD8 T cells in Susac syndrome. The RNA input was 0.5 to 1 ug, and it was reverse transcribed with random hexamers. TCRdb itself ran the immunoSEQ multiplex PCR reads through MiXCR, one entry per CDR3 protein. The sample yields about 100,000 distinct CDR3 sequences, around 95% seen once. Sequenced material: CD8+ T cells from PBMCs. The receptors here all came from a human donor with Susac syndrome.

This clonotype was found once. V and J are TRBV5-1 and TRBJ2-5; D is possibly TRBD2 (6 bases). Germline CDR1 and CDR2: SGHRS and YFSETQ. The CDR3 runs 14 residues. V lost 3 bases to trimming and J lost 5 bases, with 14 bases between them. CDR3: CASSSGMEGETQYF. CDR3 in DNA: TGCGCCAGCAGCTCGGGGATGGAGGGTGAGACCCAGTACTTC. Together with reference TRBV5-1 and TRBJ2-5, the CDR3 gives the full variable domain: KAGVTQTPRYLIKTRGQQVTLSCSPISGHRSVSWYQQTPGQGLQFLFEYFSETQRNKGNFPGRFSGRQFSNSRSEMNVSTLELGDSALYLCASSSGMEGETQYFGPGTRLLVL.

This sequence joins TRBV6-5 and TRBJ2-2; a possible D gene is TRBD2 (6 bases). V was clipped by 6 bases and J by 5 bases, with 10 bases between them. Germline V gene sequence: CDR1 MNHEY, CDR2 SVGAGI. This CDR3 has 13 residues. CDR3 residues: CASRNGRTGELFF. In DNA, the CDR3 is TGTGCCAGCAGAAACGGGAGAACCGGGGAGCTGTTTTTT.

The chain joins TRBV27 to TRBJ2-7, with a weak D call TRBD1 (6 bases). Germline V lookup: CDR1 MNHEY, CDR2 SMNVEV (reference sequence). The CDR3 consists of 13 residues. Trimming left V 10 bases short and J 7 bases short, with 20 bases between. The CDR3 loop is CATRRDTGLEQYF. Written as DNA, the CDR3 is TGTGCCACCCGCCGGGACACCGGCCTGGAGCAGTACTTC.

This clonotype has a single count. This chain connects TRBV14 to TRBJ2-4; D could derive from TRBD1 or TRBD2 (5 bases each). The CDR3 spans 15 residues. V dropped 1 base and J dropped 3 bases, with 10 bases sitting between them. Germline V gene lookup returns CDR1 SGHDN and CDR2 FVKESK. The CDR3 sequence: CASSQGRDRKNIQYF. The DNA of the CDR3 is TGTGCCAGCAGCCAAGGCAGGGACCGCAAAAACATTCAGTACTTC.

The chain couples TRBV15 to TRBJ2-2, with D unresolved. The CDR3 is 15 amino acids. The germline gives CDR1 LNHNV, CDR2 YYDKDF (reference sequence). The ends were cut back, 4 bases at V and 1 base at J, with 10 bases in the middle. Here the CDR3 reads CATSTTVENTGELFF. CDR3 DNA sequence: TGTGCCACCAGCACCACAGTGGAGAACACCGGGGAGCTGTTTTTT. The full variable domain, in which reference TRBV15 and TRBJ2-2 provide the parts outside the CDR3, is DAMVIQNPRYQVTQFGKPVTLSCSQTLNHNVMYWYQQKSSQAPKLLFHYYDKDFNNEADTPDNFQSRRPNTSFCFLDIRSPGLGDTAMYLCATSTTVENTGELFFGEGSRLTVL.

The CDR3 DNA sequence: TGTGCCAGCAGCCTACTCGATAGGAACACTGAAGCTTTCTTT. Translating it yields CASSLLDRNTEAFF. This sequence joins TRBV11-2 and TRBJ1-1; D remains unclear. This CDR3 comprises 14 residues. Per germline, CDR1 SGHAT and CDR2 FQNNGV. The V end was cut by 5 bases, the J end by 1 base, with 11 bases between.

This chain connects TRBV18 to TRBJ2-7; 7 bases map to TRBD1. CDR3 length equals 13 residues. Per the germline V gene, CDR1 is KGHSH and CDR2 is LQKENI. Losses at the gene ends were 3 bases for V and 2 bases for J; bases not matched to a gene: 1. In DNA, the CDR3 is TGTGCCAGCTCACCGGGACAGACCTACGAGCAGTACTTC. This encodes CASSPGQTYEQYF.

The chain uses TRBV29-1 and TRBJ2-7; D ambiguous. V was trimmed by 4 bases and J by 0 bases, leaving 10 bases between them. This CDR3 has 13 amino acids. Germline CDR1 reads SQVTM; CDR2 reads ANQGSEA. The CDR3 region is CSVAGSSSYEQYF. The CDR3 region has the DNA TGCAGCGTTGCTGGCTCTAGCTCCTACGAGCAGTACTTC.

This clonotype was seen only once. The V gene is TRBV20-1, the J gene TRBJ2-2, with D maybe TRBD2 (6 bases). V lost 6 bases, J lost 4 bases, and 15 bases lay in between. CDR1 and CDR2 from the germline V gene are DFQATT and SNEGSKA (reference sequence). This CDR3 has 14 amino acids. The DNA of the CDR3 is TGCAGTGCCAACGGGGGAAGAACCACCGGGGAGCTGTTTTTT. Translation gives CSANGGRTTGELFF.

This chain uses TRBV6-5 with TRBJ2-7, with D perhaps matching TRBD2 (6 bases). Trimming removed 0 bases at V and 1 base at J, with 10 bases between. This CDR3 has 15 amino acids. CDR1 is MNHEY and CDR2 is SVGAGI in the germline V gene. CDR3 residues: CASSYSGLTSYEQYF. CDR3 nucleotides: TGTGCCAGCAGTTACTCGGGACTGACGTCCTACGAGCAGTACTTC.

CDR3 nucleotides: TGTGCCAGCAACCTTCAGGGGTCGGCCGGGGAGCTGTTTTTT. Its protein is CASNLQGSAGELFF. This chain joins TRBV12-3 or TRBV12-4 and TRBJ2-2; tentative D call: TRBD1 (6 bases). V lost 7 bases to trimming and J lost 6 bases, with 15 bases between them. This CDR3 spans 14 amino acids.

V and J are TRBV20-1 and TRBJ2-7, with D hard to call. Germline CDR1 DFQATT, CDR2 SNEGSKA (reference sequence). V lost 4 bases to trimming and J lost 1 base, with 8 bases between them. The CDR3 is 12 amino acids. CDR3 loop: CSAKWGSYEQYF. The CDR3 region has the DNA TGCAGTGCTAAATGGGGTTCCTACGAGCAGTACTTC.

This clonotype was recorded once. J is TRBJ2-1 and V is TRBV2; 8 nucleotides line up with TRBD2. The junction had 8 bases not matched to a gene; V was cut back by 5 bases and J by 5 bases. CDR1 is SNHLY, CDR2 FYNNEI, per germline. This CDR3 is 15 amino acids long. This CDR3 is CASSWSGGTNNEQFF. CDR3 nucleotide sequence: TGTGCCAGCAGTTGGAGCGGGGGCACCAACAATGAGCAGTTCTTC.

The chain recombines TRBV27 with TRBJ2-4; D gene uncertain. V was shortened by 3 bases and J by 8 bases, with 11 bases between the two germline ends. Germline V gene data show CDR1 as MNHEY and CDR2 as SMNVEV (reference sequence). The CDR3 spans 13 residues. For the CDR3, the DNA is TGTGCCAGCAGTTTGTATCCAAGGGACATTCAGTACTTC. Encoded protein: CASSLYPRDIQYF.

This chain links TRBV6-2 or TRBV6-3 with TRBJ2-7, with 8 bases aligning to TRBD2. Germline-derived CDR1 and CDR2 are MNHEY and SVGEGT. The V gene end was trimmed by 5 bases and the J gene end by 3 bases; junction bases not matched to a gene: 9. The CDR3 runs 15 residues. The CDR3 is CASSPSPGGSYEQYF. The CDR3 region has the DNA TGTGCCAGCAGTCCCTCCCCGGGGGGGAGCTACGAGCAGTACTTC.

This clonotype was recorded only once. The chain employs TRBV4-1 and TRBJ2-1; TRBD1 matches at 7 bases. J lost 8 bases, V lost 0 bases, and 7 bases had no gene match. Per germline, CDR1 MGHRA and CDR2 YSYEKL. The CDR3 runs to 15 residues. CDR3 sequence: CASSQEQGFLHEQFF. DNA for the CDR3: TGCGCCAGCAGCCAAGAACAGGGGTTCCTGCATGAGCAGTTCTTC.

This chain links TRBV11-2 with TRBJ2-7; TRBD2 is a possible D gene (6 bases). From germline, CDR1 is SGHAT and CDR2 FQNNGV. This CDR3 region has 15 residues. V was clipped by 5 bases and J by 0 bases, with 14 bases between them. The CDR3 protein is CASSPGTPSSYEQYF. CDR3 sequence (DNA): TGTGCCAGCAGCCCCGGGACTCCTAGCTCCTACGAGCAGTACTTC.

This sequence joins TRBV4-1 and TRBJ1-1; D is uncertain. From germline, CDR1 is MGHRA and CDR2 YSYEKL. The ends were cut back, 1 base at V and 4 bases at J, with 7 bases in the middle. CDR3 size: 13 residues. The CDR3 region is CASSQVRGTEAFF. DNA for the CDR3: TGCGCCAGCAGCCAAGTCCGAGGCACTGAAGCTTTCTTT.

The chain carries TRBV7-9 and TRBJ1-1; D may be TRBD1 (6 bases). The CDR3 has 15 residues. Trimming took off 5 bases at V and 4 bases at J, with 17 bases between the two ends. Germline V CDR1 and CDR2: SEHNR, FQNEAQ (reference sequence). CDR3 protein: CASSLGAGVSTEAFF. The DNA for the CDR3 is TGTGCCAGCAGCCTGGGAGCAGGGGTAAGCACTGAAGCTTTCTTT. Full variable domain (missing parts from reference TRBV7-9 and TRBJ1-1): DTGVSQNPRHKITKRGQNVTFRCDPISEHNRLYWYRQTLGQGPEFLTYFQNEAQLEKSRLLSDRFSAERPKGSFSTLEIQRTEQGDSAMYLCASSLGAGVSTEAFFGQGTRLTVV.

The chain links TRBV4-2 to TRBJ2-7; D might be TRBD2 (6 bases). V shed 0 bases and J shed 3 bases, with 15 bases lying between them. Germline CDR1 reads LGHNA; CDR2 reads YNFKEQ. The CDR3 runs to 16 residues. CDR3: CASSQETRETFYEQYF. DNA of the CDR3: TGTGCCAGCAGCCAAGAGACTCGGGAGACTTTCTACGAGCAGTACTTC.

J is TRBJ2-3 and V is TRBV12-3 or TRBV12-4; 12 bases line up with TRBD2. This CDR3 spans 18 amino acids. V lost 3 bases to trimming and J lost 5 bases; unmatched junction nucleotides: 12. The DNA for the CDR3 is TGTGCCAGCAGTTTCGGTCGACTAGCGGGAGATCGGAGAGATACGCAGTATTTT. Amino acid sequence: CASSFGRLAGDRRDTQYF.

The chain joins TRBV20-1 to TRBJ2-5; D is possibly TRBD2 (6 bases). Germline V gene data show CDR1 as DFQATT and CDR2 as SNEGSKA (reference sequence). The CDR3 spans 13 residues. Trimming stripped 0 bases from V and 5 bases from J, with 10 bases between. This CDR3 reads CSARDRDFETQYF. The CDR3 DNA reads as TGCAGTGCTAGAGATCGGGACTTCGAGACCCAGTACTTC.

The chain is built from TRBV4-1 and TRBJ1-1; possible D gene TRBD1, 5 bases. Germline V gene sequence: CDR1 MGHRA, CDR2 YSYEKL. V gave up 0 bases and J gave up 0 bases, with 8 bases separating them. This CDR3 region has 15 residues. CDR3 DNA sequence: TGCGCCAGCAGCCAAGAAGCAGGGTTGAACACTGAAGCTTTCTTT. Amino acid sequence: CASSQEAGLNTEAFF.